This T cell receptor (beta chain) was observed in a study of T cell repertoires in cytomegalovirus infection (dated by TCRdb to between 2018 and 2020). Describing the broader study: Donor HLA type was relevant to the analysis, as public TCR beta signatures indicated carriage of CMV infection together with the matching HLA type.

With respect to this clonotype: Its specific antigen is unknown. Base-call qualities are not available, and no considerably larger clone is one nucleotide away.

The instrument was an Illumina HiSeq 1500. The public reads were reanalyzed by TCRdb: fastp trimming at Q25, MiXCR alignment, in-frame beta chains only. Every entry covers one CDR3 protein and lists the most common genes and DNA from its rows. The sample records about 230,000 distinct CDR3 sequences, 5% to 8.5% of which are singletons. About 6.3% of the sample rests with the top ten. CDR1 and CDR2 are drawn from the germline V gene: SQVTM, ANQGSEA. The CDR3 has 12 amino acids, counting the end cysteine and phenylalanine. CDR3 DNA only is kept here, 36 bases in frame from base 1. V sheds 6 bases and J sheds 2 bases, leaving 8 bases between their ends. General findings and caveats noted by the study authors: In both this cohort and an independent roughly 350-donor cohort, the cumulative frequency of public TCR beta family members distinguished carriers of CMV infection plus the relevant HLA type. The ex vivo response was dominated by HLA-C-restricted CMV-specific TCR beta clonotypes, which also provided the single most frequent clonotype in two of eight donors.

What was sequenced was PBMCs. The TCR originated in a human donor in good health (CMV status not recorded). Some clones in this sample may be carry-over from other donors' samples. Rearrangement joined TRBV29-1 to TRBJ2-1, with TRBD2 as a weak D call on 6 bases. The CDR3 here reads CSVGRTYNEQFF. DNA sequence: TGCAGCGTGGGGAGGACCTACAATGAGCAGTTCTTC.